This T cell receptor (beta chain) was found in a study of CD8 T cells in Susac syndrome. Broader study findings: The number of individuals included in the study's TCR sequencing and HLA analysis was acknowledged as relatively small.

This clonotype was seen only once. The antigen is undetermined. CDR3 length: 16 residues. Germline CDR1 reads MNHEY; CDR2 reads SVGAGI. V was clipped by 0 bases and J by 4 bases, with 13 bases between them. The RNA input was roughly 0.45 to 1 ug, and it was reverse transcribed with random hexamers. From the immunoSEQ multiplex PCR reads, TCRdb called clonotypes with MiXCR, one entry per CDR3 protein. Here the sample spans about 430,000 distinct CDR3 sequences, approximately 85% being singletons. The material sequenced was CD8+ T cells from PBMCs. The receptor was derived from a human donor with multiple sclerosis. The chain carries TRBV6-5 and TRBJ2-1; D perhaps matches TRBD2 (6 bases). CDR3 nucleotide sequence: TGTGCCAGCAGTTACTCGACGGGACTCCTTTACAATGAGCAGTTCTTC. It yields the protein CASSYSTGLLYNEQFF.